This paragraph reports one TCR beta chain. Its antigen is unidentified. The source of the sample is a study of blood T cells in healthy people across ages. Whole-study findings and limits: Higher diversity and more naive CD4+ cells were features of long-lived donors, compared to aged donors.

Alongside a J-beta primer mix, a sample-barcoded 5' primer served in a second PCR lasting roughly 6 to 12 cycles. Via MiXCR, TCRdb re-called the 5' RACE reads, giving one row per CDR3 protein. The table includes fewer than 900,000 distinct CDR3 sequences, 49% detected once. V lost 6 bases, J lost 0 bases, and 5 bases stayed unmatched. The CDR3 contains 15 residues. Germline-derived CDR1 and CDR2 are SGHTA and FQGNSA. Sequences were obtained from blood. The rearrangement joins TRBV7-2 to TRBJ2-1, with 7 positions matching TRBD2. The TCR was taken from a woman between 55 and 75 years old in good health. Written as DNA, the CDR3 is TGTGCCAGCAGGATTAGCGGGCGCTCCTACAATGAGCAGTTCTTC. Encoded protein: CASRISGRSYNEQFF.